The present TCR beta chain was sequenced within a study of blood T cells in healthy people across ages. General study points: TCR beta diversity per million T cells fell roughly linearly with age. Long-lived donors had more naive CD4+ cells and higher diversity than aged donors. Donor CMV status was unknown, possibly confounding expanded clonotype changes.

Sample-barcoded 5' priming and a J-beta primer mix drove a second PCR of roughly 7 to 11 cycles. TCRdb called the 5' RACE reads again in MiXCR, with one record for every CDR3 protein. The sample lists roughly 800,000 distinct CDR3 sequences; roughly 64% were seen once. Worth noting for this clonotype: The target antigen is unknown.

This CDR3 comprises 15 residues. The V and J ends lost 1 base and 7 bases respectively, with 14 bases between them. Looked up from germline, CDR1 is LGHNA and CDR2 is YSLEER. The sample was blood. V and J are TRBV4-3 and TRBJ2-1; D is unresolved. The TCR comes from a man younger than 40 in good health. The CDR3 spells CASSQGLRGINEQFF. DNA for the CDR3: TGCGCCAGCAGCCAAGGCCTGCGAGGCATAAATGAGCAGTTCTTC.